A selection of T cell receptor beta chains follows, all from one sample in a study of control samples from healthy donors and cancer patients. The protocol was immunoSEQ multiplex PCR, while the TCRdb copy is restricted to in-frame clones and leaves out a portion. The sample includes fewer than 200,000 clones, 80% to 95% of them seen just once. Sequencing was carried out using blood. All receptors derive from a man between 18 and 29 years old in good health. The CDR3 runs from the conserved cysteine through the conserved F or W. Each record gives: CDR3 protein, CDR3 DNA, V gene, clone size, J gene, D gene. The D gene is left open where the match is weak. Clone size, where shown, is once, few, many, or a class for clones that have expanded.

CDR3 protein: CASSEFLGQGLYHGYTF
CDR3 DNA: TGTGCCAGCAGTGAATTCTTGGGACAGGGTCTTTATCACGGCTACACCTTC
V gene: TRBV6-1
clone size: NA
J gene: TRBJ1-2
D gene: TRBD1

CDR3 protein: CASSESPGWPLHF
CDR3 DNA: TGTGCCAGCAGTGAATCACCCGGGTGGCCCCTCCACTTT
V gene: TRBV2
clone size: NA
J gene: TRBJ1-6
D gene: NA

CDR3 protein: CASSLDRGSYNEQFF
CDR3 DNA: TGTGCCAGCAGTTTGGACAGGGGGTCCTACAATGAGCAGTTCTTC
V gene: TRBV2
clone size: once
J gene: TRBJ2-1
D gene: TRBD1

CDR3 protein: CASSRQANTGELFF
CDR3 DNA: TGTGCCAGTAGTAGACAAGCGAACACCGGGGAGCTGTTTTTT
V gene: TRBV19
clone size: NA
J gene: TRBJ2-2
D gene: NA

CDR3 protein: CASSSAAMNTEAFF
CDR3 DNA: TGTGCCAGCAGCTCCGCTGCAATGAACACTGAAGCTTTCTTT
V gene: TRBV6-5
clone size: NA
J gene: TRBJ1-1
D gene: NA

CDR3 protein: CASTKDREAEQYF
CDR3 DNA: TGTGCCAGCACGAAGGACAGGGAGGCCGAGCAGTACTTC
V gene: TRBV2
clone size: NA
J gene: TRBJ2-7
D gene: TRBD1

CDR3 protein: CASSFTPGQMNTEAFF
CDR3 DNA: TGCGCCAGCAGCTTCACCCCGGGACAGATGAACACTGAAGCTTTCTTT
V gene: TRBV5-1
clone size: NA
J gene: TRBJ1-1
D gene: TRBD1

CDR3 protein: CATSDETPYGYTF
CDR3 DNA: TGTGCCACCAGTGATGAGACCCCCTATGGCTACACCTTC
V gene: TRBV24-1
clone size: NA
J gene: TRBJ1-2
D gene: NA

CDR3 protein: CASSVAQGGDTQYF
CDR3 DNA: TGTGCCAGCAGCGTAGCTCAAGGTGGAGATACGCAGTATTTT
V gene: TRBV9
clone size: NA
J gene: TRBJ2-3
D gene: NA

CDR3 protein: CASSYGTSGSTDTQYF
CDR3 DNA: TGTGCCAGCAGTTACGGGACTAGCGGAAGCACAGATACGCAGTATTTT
V gene: TRBV6-5
clone size: NA
J gene: TRBJ2-3
D gene: TRBD2

CDR3 protein: CAWDTGEKGTEAFF
CDR3 DNA: TGTGCCTGGGACACAGGGGAAAAGGGCACTGAAGCTTTCTTT
V gene: TRBV30
clone size: NA
J gene: TRBJ1-1
D gene: TRBD1

CDR3 protein: CASASSGAYEQYF
CDR3 DNA: TGTGCCAGCGCCTCTAGCGGAGCCTACGAGCAGTACTTC
V gene: TRBV18
clone size: NA
J gene: TRBJ2-7
D gene: TRBD2

CDR3 protein: CASLGGAGNTGELFF
CDR3 DNA: TGTGCCAGCTTGGGAGGGGCAGGGAACACCGGGGAGCTGTTTTTT
V gene: TRBV5-8
clone size: NA
J gene: TRBJ2-2
D gene: TRBD2

CDR3 protein: CASSLEIREGNQPQHF
CDR3 DNA: TGTGCCAGCAGCTTAGAAATCAGGGAGGGCAATCAGCCCCAGCATTTT
V gene: TRBV7-2
clone size: NA
J gene: TRBJ1-5
D gene: NA

CDR3 protein: CASSLPSGTGSGEKLFF
CDR3 DNA: TGTGCCAGTAGCCTACCCTCCGGGACAGGGAGTGGTGAAAAACTGTTTTTT
V gene: TRBV19
clone size: NA
J gene: TRBJ1-4
D gene: TRBD1

CDR3 protein: CASSLGRGTGELFF
CDR3 DNA: TGTGCCAGCAGCTTAGGCAGGGGCACCGGGGAGCTGTTTTTT
V gene: TRBV13
clone size: NA
J gene: TRBJ2-2
D gene: NA

CDR3 protein: CASSFGSGGNYGYTF
CDR3 DNA: TGTGCCAGCAGCTTTGGTTCAGGGGGAAACTATGGCTACACCTTC
V gene: TRBV13
clone size: NA
J gene: TRBJ1-2
D gene: TRBD1

CDR3 protein: CAIRETGPGNTIYF
CDR3 DNA: TGTGCCATCAGAGAAACAGGGCCTGGAAACACCATATATTTT
V gene: TRBV10-3
clone size: NA
J gene: TRBJ1-3
D gene: NA

CDR3 protein: CAWIRTDASNYGYTF
CDR3 DNA: TGTGCCTGGATCCGGACGGATGCCTCTAACTATGGCTACACCTTC
V gene: TRBV30
clone size: NA
J gene: TRBJ1-2
D gene: NA

CDR3 protein: CASSRPGTGVNNSPLHF
CDR3 DNA: TGTGCCAGCAGCCGTCCCGGGACAGGGGTGAATAATTCACCCCTCCACTTT
V gene: TRBV5-8
clone size: NA
J gene: TRBJ1-6
D gene: TRBD1

CDR3 protein: CAIRVGQVTYEQYF
CDR3 DNA: TGTGCCATCAGAGTGGGACAGGTTACCTACGAGCAGTACTTC
V gene: TRBV10-3
clone size: NA
J gene: TRBJ2-7
D gene: TRBD1

CDR3 protein: CASSPKDRGNQPQHF
CDR3 DNA: TGTGCCAGTAGTCCCAAGGACAGGGGGAATCAGCCCCAGCATTTT
V gene: TRBV19
clone size: few
J gene: TRBJ1-5
D gene: TRBD1

CDR3 protein: CASTGHLSWNYGYTF
CDR3 DNA: TGTGCCAGCACAGGACACTTATCATGGAACTATGGCTACACCTTC
V gene: TRBV2
clone size: NA
J gene: TRBJ1-2
D gene: NA

CDR3 protein: CASSNDGRPSEQYF
CDR3 DNA: TGTGCCAGCAGCAATGATGGCAGACCCTCCGAGCAGTACTTC
V gene: TRBV21-1
clone size: NA
J gene: TRBJ2-7
D gene: NA

CDR3 protein: CASSPRTGTGITGYTF
CDR3 DNA: TGTGCCAGTAGTCCAAGGACCGGGACAGGGATAACCGGCTACACCTTC
V gene: TRBV19
clone size: NA
J gene: TRBJ1-2
D gene: TRBD1

CDR3 protein: CATSDLRRRTRGNTIYF
CDR3 DNA: TGTGCCACCAGTGATTTGAGGCGACGGACAAGAGGAAACACCATATATTTT
V gene: TRBV24-1
clone size: NA
J gene: TRBJ1-3
D gene: NA

CDR3 protein: CASSRRTGYNEKLFF
CDR3 DNA: TGTGCCAGCAGTCGCCGGACAGGTTACAATGAAAAACTGTTTTTT
V gene: TRBV6-2/TRBV6-3
clone size: NA
J gene: TRBJ1-4
D gene: TRBD1

CDR3 protein: CASSLEEDSYNSPLHF
CDR3 DNA: TGTGCCAGCAGCTTAGAAGAGGACAGTTATAATTCACCCCTCCACTTT
V gene: TRBV11-2
clone size: NA
J gene: TRBJ1-6
D gene: NA

CDR3 protein: CAIKAGQPANYGYTF
CDR3 DNA: TGTGCCATCAAGGCGGGGCAGCCGGCTAACTATGGCTACACCTTC
V gene: TRBV10-3
clone size: NA
J gene: TRBJ1-2
D gene: NA

CDR3 protein: CASSPGGAADTQYF
CDR3 DNA: TGTGCCAGCTCACCAGGAGGGGCGGCAGATACGCAGTATTTT
V gene: TRBV18
clone size: NA
J gene: TRBJ2-3
D gene: NA

CDR3 protein: CASSPETGMGNYGYTF
CDR3 DNA: TGTGCCAGCTCACCAGAGACAGGGATGGGGAACTATGGCTACACCTTC
V gene: TRBV18
clone size: once
J gene: TRBJ1-2
D gene: TRBD1

CDR3 protein: CASLLGQGANTGELFF
CDR3 DNA: TGTGCCAGCTTACTCGGACAGGGGGCCAACACCGGGGAGCTGTTTTTT
V gene: TRBV18
clone size: NA
J gene: TRBJ2-2
D gene: TRBD1

CDR3 protein: CASSLLTTGKSYEQYF
CDR3 DNA: TGTGCCAGCAGCCTCCTTACGACAGGGAAGAGCTACGAGCAGTACTTC
V gene: TRBV14
clone size: NA
J gene: TRBJ2-7
D gene: TRBD1

CDR3 protein: CSVVVADTQYF
CDR3 DNA: TGCAGCGTTGTTGTCGCAGATACGCAGTATTTT
V gene: TRBV29-1
clone size: NA
J gene: TRBJ2-3
D gene: NA

CDR3 protein: CASSTTRDRVHEQFF
CDR3 DNA: TGTGCCAGCAGCACAACCCGGGACAGGGTGCATGAGCAGTTCTTC
V gene: TRBV7-9
clone size: NA
J gene: TRBJ2-1
D gene: TRBD1

CDR3 protein: CASKLGDQPQHF
CDR3 DNA: TGTGCCAGCAAGTTAGGGGATCAGCCCCAGCATTTT
V gene: TRBV2
clone size: NA
J gene: TRBJ1-5
D gene: NA

CDR3 protein: CASSYRTKQYF
CDR3 DNA: TGTGCCAGCAGTTACAGAACAAAACAGTACTTC
V gene: TRBV6-5
clone size: NA
J gene: TRBJ2-7
D gene: NA

CDR3 protein: CASSPTSGGNTDTQYF
CDR3 DNA: TGCGCCAGCAGCCCGACTAGCGGGGGAAACACAGATACGCAGTATTTT
V gene: TRBV5-1
clone size: NA
J gene: TRBJ2-3
D gene: TRBD2

CDR3 protein: CATSSRAGTGELFF
CDR3 DNA: TGTGCCACCAGTAGCAGGGCGGGCACCGGGGAGCTGTTTTTT
V gene: TRBV24-1
clone size: NA
J gene: TRBJ2-2
D gene: NA

CDR3 protein: CAWGPGTDNNEQFF
CDR3 DNA: TGTGCCTGGGGCCCCGGGACAGACAACAATGAGCAGTTCTTC
V gene: TRBV30
clone size: NA
J gene: TRBJ2-1
D gene: TRBD1

CDR3 protein: CASSQQGTDTQYF
CDR3 DNA: TGCGCCAGCAGCCAACAGGGGACAGATACGCAGTATTTT
V gene: TRBV4-1
clone size: once
J gene: TRBJ2-3
D gene: NA

CDR3 protein: CASSLDRLASEQFF
CDR3 DNA: TGTGCCAGCAGCTTAGACAGACTAGCCTCTGAGCAGTTCTTC
V gene: TRBV7-2
clone size: NA
J gene: TRBJ2-1
D gene: TRBD2

CDR3 protein: CASIPRGRNTEAFF
CDR3 DNA: TGTGCCAGTATCCCCCGGGGGAGGAACACTGAAGCTTTCTTT
V gene: TRBV19
clone size: NA
J gene: TRBJ1-1
D gene: NA

CDR3 protein: CASSGDRGWAGYTF
CDR3 DNA: TGTGCCAGCAGCGGTGACAGGGGTTGGGCTGGCTACACCTTC
V gene: TRBV7-8
clone size: NA
J gene: TRBJ1-2
D gene: TRBD1

CDR3 protein: CAWSILRTGDSPLHF
CDR3 DNA: TGTGCCTGGAGTATATTGAGGACAGGGGACTCACCCCTCCACTTT
V gene: TRBV30
clone size: NA
J gene: TRBJ1-6
D gene: TRBD1

CDR3 protein: CASSQHGGGFSYNEQFF
CDR3 DNA: TGTGCCAGCAGCCAACACGGGGGCGGGTTCTCCTACAATGAGCAGTTCTTC
V gene: TRBV9
clone size: NA
J gene: TRBJ2-1
D gene: NA

CDR3 protein: CASLPVGYSNQPQHF
CDR3 DNA: TGTGCCAGTCTCCCGGTAGGATATAGCAATCAGCCCCAGCATTTT
V gene: TRBV19
clone size: once
J gene: TRBJ1-5
D gene: NA

CDR3 protein: CASNRGNEQFF
CDR3 DNA: TGTGCCAGCAACAGGGGCAATGAGCAGTTCTTC
V gene: TRBV9
clone size: NA
J gene: TRBJ2-1
D gene: TRBD1

CDR3 protein: CASSLPRGLGGNTIYF
CDR3 DNA: TGTGCCAGCAGTTTACCCAGGGGGCTAGGCGGAAACACCATATATTTT
V gene: TRBV28
clone size: NA
J gene: TRBJ1-3
D gene: TRBD1

CDR3 protein: CASSGLTGPLQGYTF
CDR3 DNA: TGTGCCAGTAGTGGATTGACAGGCCCTCTCCAGGGCTACACCTTC
V gene: TRBV19
clone size: NA
J gene: TRBJ1-2
D gene: NA

CDR3 protein: CASSLDQTTGYHYGYTF
CDR3 DNA: TGTGCCAGCAGCTTGGACCAAACGACAGGGTATCACTATGGCTACACCTTC
V gene: TRBV5-4
clone size: once
J gene: TRBJ1-2
D gene: TRBD1

CDR3 protein: CASSLDIGTLLGAFF
CDR3 DNA: TGTGCCAGCAGCTTGGACATAGGGACTCTCCTCGGAGCTTTCTTT
V gene: TRBV5-4
clone size: once
J gene: TRBJ1-1
D gene: NA

CDR3 protein: CASSLDSIYEQYF
CDR3 DNA: TGCGCCAGCAGCTTGGACTCAATCTACGAGCAGTACTTC
V gene: TRBV5-1
clone size: once
J gene: TRBJ2-7
D gene: NA

CDR3 protein: CASSLGRLYEQYF
CDR3 DNA: TGTGCCAGCAGTTTAGGCAGGCTCTACGAGCAGTACTTC
V gene: TRBV6-2/TRBV6-3
clone size: NA
J gene: TRBJ2-7
D gene: NA

CDR3 protein: CASSLGQFYEQYF
CDR3 DNA: TGCGCCAGCAGCTTGGGACAGTTCTACGAGCAGTACTTC
V gene: TRBV5-1
clone size: NA
J gene: TRBJ2-7
D gene: NA

CDR3 protein: CASSRWGQGDSPLHF
CDR3 DNA: TGTGCCAGCAGCCGATGGGGACAGGGGGATTCACCCCTCCACTTT
V gene: TRBV6-5
clone size: NA
J gene: TRBJ1-6
D gene: TRBD1

CDR3 protein: CAWSVGQGGNTIYF
CDR3 DNA: TGTGCCTGGAGTGTGGGTCAGGGAGGAAACACCATATATTTT
V gene: TRBV30
clone size: NA
J gene: TRBJ1-3
D gene: NA

CDR3 protein: CASSLRIWTGETEAFF
CDR3 DNA: TGTGCCAGCAGTTTACGGATATGGACAGGGGAAACTGAAGCTTTCTTT
V gene: TRBV28
clone size: NA
J gene: TRBJ1-1
D gene: TRBD1

CDR3 protein: CASTLGGGAPTYEQYF
CDR3 DNA: TGTGCCAGCACCCTTGGAGGGGGGGCGCCGACCTACGAGCAGTACTTC
V gene: TRBV21-1
clone size: NA
J gene: TRBJ2-7
D gene: NA